One sample yielded the 8 T cell receptor beta chains listed below, sequenced in a study of molecular identifiers for immune sequencing clone quantification. TCRdb independently ran MiXCR on the PCR reads; one entry per CDR3 protein. The repertoire holds fewer than 350,000 distinct CDR3 sequences, with over 20% as singletons. The sequenced sample was naive CD8+ T cells from blood, with Jurkat cell RNA spiked in. The subset denotes: FACS-sorted CD8+CD4-CCR7+CD45RA+ naive T cells. These receptors all stem from a human donor in good health. Some libraries in this study had Jurkat cell RNA spiked in.

This clonotype has a count of ten or more. Written as DNA, the CDR3 is TGTGCCTGGAGTGTACGAGGGCCTCGTACGCCCTACGAGCAGTACTTC. Protein: CAWSVRGPRTPYEQYF. The rearrangement joins TRBV30 to TRBJ2-7, with D perhaps TRBD2 (5 bases). Germline V lookup: CDR1 GTSNPN, CDR2 SVGIG (reference sequence). The CDR3 consists of 16 residues. V was shortened by 0 bases and J by 2 bases, with 17 bases between the two germline ends.

This chain uses TRBV12-5 with TRBJ2-3; 10 positions agree with TRBD2. CDR1 is LGHNT and CDR2 is FRNRAP in the germline V gene. The CDR3 extends over 15 amino acids. Trimming took 5 bases from V and 1 from J; bases not matched to a gene: 3. CDR3 residues: CASGTGLAGTDTQYF. The CDR3 bases are TGTGCTAGTGGTACCGGACTAGCGGGCACAGATACGCAGTATTTT.

Comments on this clonotype: This clone may be a read error of a much larger clone one base away. No conserved phenylalanine or tryptophan is present at the end of the CDR3, so a read error is the likely explanation. The chain recombines TRBV19 with TRBJ1-3; D ambiguous. CDR3 length equals 14 residues. V lost 7 bases and J 0 bases, leaving 10 bases between the germline ends. The germline V gene encodes CDR1 LNHDA and CDR2 SQIVND (reference sequence). The CDR3 loop reads CASMTYSSGNTIYL. The CDR3, as DNA: TGTGCCAGTATGACGTACAGCTCTGGAAACACCATATATCTT.

Comment on this clonotype: A read error may explain this, as a much larger clone is one base away. V gene TRBV7-9 combines with J gene TRBJ1-6; no firm D call. Germline-derived CDR1 and CDR2 are SEHNR and FQNEAQ (reference sequence). This CDR3 is built from 16 residues. Trimming stripped 5 bases from V and 0 bases from J, with 11 bases between. CDR3 nucleotide sequence: TGTGCCAGCAGCACCACCCCTAGCTCCTATAATTCACCCCTCCACTTT. Translation: CASSTTPSSYNSPLHF.

As to this clonotype: The junction differs from germline at one of its ends, possibly a read error. The V call is TRBV6-5, the J call TRBJ1-3; D is undetermined. The length of the CDR3 is 15 residues. Germline loops: CDR1 MNHEY, CDR2 SVGAGI. The CDR3 is CASSYSRISGTTIYF. CDR3 sequence (DNA): TGTGCCAGCAGTTACTCCCGCATCTCTGGAACCACCATATATTTT.

This clonotype was seen more than once but under ten times. Sequence at one end of the junction differs from germline and may be a read error. The CDR3 bases are TGCAGCGTCGAAGGGTTAGTGGGAAACTCCTACAATGAGCAGTTCTTC. Translating it yields CSVEGLVGNSYNEQFF. J is TRBJ2-1 and V is TRBV29-1; no clear D gene. The CDR3 runs 16 residues. Germline V lookup: CDR1 SQVTM, CDR2 ANQGSEA.

Regarding this clonotype: A much larger clonotype is one base distant, so this may be a read error. The chain employs TRBV18 and TRBJ1-6; 7 nucleotides align to TRBD1. The germline CDR1 and CDR2 sequences are KGHSH and LQKENI. The CDR3 runs 17 residues. The DNA for the CDR3 is TGTGCCAGCTCACCAAGGGACAGCGTTGTCTATAATCCACCCCTCCACTTT. It is translated as CASSPRDSVVYNPPLHF.

As for this clonotype: A much more abundant neighbour one base away suggests this may be a read error. The rearrangement links TRBV29-1 to TRBJ2-7; D not resolved. In germline, CDR1 is SQVTM, CDR2 ANQGSEA. Between the trimmed V and J ends, which lost 6 bases and 1 base, there was a span of 10 bases. The length of the CDR3 is 12 residues. In DNA, the CDR3 is TGCAGCGTGATTAGCAGGTCCTACGAGCAGTACTTC. It yields the protein CSVISRSYEQYF.